This T cell receptor (beta chain) is drawn from a study of T cells after yellow fever vaccination (dated by TCRdb to between 2018 and 2021). Looking at the study overall: Libraries from fractions with low cell numbers were prepared with the SMART-Seq v4 Ultra Low Input RNA kit. Two healthy male donors, one aged 18 to 30 and one aged 30 to 40 years, made up the cohort. To follow T-cell clones before and after both primary and booster YFV17D yellow fever vaccination, bulk TCR alpha and beta repertoires underwent longitudinal sequencing. Blood was drawn at multiple timepoints before and after primary and secondary immunization, with bulk PBMC replicates and cell subsets isolated. General findings and caveats noted by the study authors: A small share of clonotypes occurred in both CD4 and CD8 compartments, likely arising from convergent recombination. Only a couple of donors were included in the study, so the extent to which the findings can be generalized is limited. After the booster, most of the clones that had expanded following primary vaccination were detected again (96% of CD4 and around nine tenths of CD8), which suggests that memory was broadly maintained. The secondary T-cell response was found to be weaker but faster than the primary response, with a peak reached on day 5 rather than on day 15. Computational filtering was required because FACS-sorted repertoires could contain abundant contaminating clonotypes from the bulk population.

According to the study, the label for this sample's treatment or condition signals: live attenuated yellow fever vaccine strain. A standard Ficoll-Paque protocol was used to isolate PBMCs from peripheral blood. Dynabeads CD4 and CD8 positive selection kits were used to isolate the CD4 and CD8 T-cell fractions. TriZol was used to extract RNA from bulk PBMCs, CD4 and CD8 fractions, and dextramer-positive and dextramer-negative fractions. The sample holds a few counts of this clonotype. Its antigen is currently not known. It has no much larger one-base neighbor in the sample; base qualities were not kept. TCR cDNA was synthesized by 5'RACE template switching, through which a universal primer site and unique molecular identifiers were introduced. Priming for cDNA synthesis came from both the TCR alpha and TCR beta constant segments. Libraries were amplified in two PCR steps, with sample barcodes and sequencing adapters added in the second step. Sequencing of libraries was done on Illumina HiSeq 2500 (2x100 bp) or NovaSeq (2x150 bp). Per the source publication's procedure: Demultiplexing of reads and collapsing into UMI consensus sequences were performed with MIGEC, and V(D)J alignment was carried out with MiXCR. Vaccine-responding clonotypes were defined with edgeR using replicate PBMC samples, requiring FDR below 0.01 and a log2 fold change above 5 up to day 15. CD4 or CD8 identity was assigned to each bulk clonotype according to whether the clonotype was present at higher abundance in the sequenced CD4 repertoire or the sequenced CD8 repertoire. Using fastp trimming at Q25 and MiXCR clonotype assembly, TCRdb reanalyzed the public sequencing data and kept in-frame beta chains. Rows are combined by CDR3 protein, so each entry shows the most common genes and DNA. Clone size and V and J calls follow TCRdb, not the original study. This sample holds 100,000 to 150,000 distinct CDR3 sequences; 7.4% were observed only once. Of the sample, around 2.7% falls within the top ten clones.

Measured from the cysteine to the phenylalanine, the CDR3 is 17 residues long. This entry keeps only the CDR3 DNA: 51 bases, framed from base 1. V drops 3 bases and J drops 3 bases, leaving 18 bases in between. The germline V gene (reference sequence) sets CDR1 to LNHDA and CDR2 to SQIVND. Sequenced here: CD4+ T cells sorted from PBMCs, sampled 9 to 11 days after the first yellow fever vaccination. This receptor chain uses TRBV19 and TRBJ1-5; possibly the D gene is TRBD1, per 5 matching bases. This TCR came from a man aged 18-30 years who received the YFV17D yellow fever vaccine. Here is the DNA: TGTGCCAGTAGTATTCGGCTAACCGGGACCACCAATCAGCCCCAGCATTTT. It translates as CASSIRLTGTTNQPQHF.